This T cell receptor (beta chain) came from a study of Tregs in tolerant kidney transplant recipients. To note about this clone: Its antigen is still unknown.

Thawed PBMCs were FACS-sorted into unstimulated CD4+CD25+CD127- regulatory T cells, CD4+CD25- non-regulatory cells, CD4 and CD8 cells. Profiling relied on immunoSEQ multiplex PCR, and the TCRdb table lists in-frame clones only, not all of them. The top ten hold around 0.68% of the sample, which has about 240,000 clones, approximately 83% seen once. Study-wide results and caveats: Expanding Tregs on activated donor B cells appeared to best identify donor-specific TCRbeta clones. Biological reproducibility was not directly addressed, but technical replication error appeared minimal. The small number of patients limits these findings pending further validation.

Sequencing was carried out using CD4+ T cells from blood. This sequence originates from a human donor in good health.

The CDR3 spells CSVQTGILSEAFF. The CDR3 nucleotides are TGCAGCGTTCAGACGGGAATCTTGAGCGAAGCTTTCTTT. This sequence joins TRBV29-1 and TRBJ1-1; the D is unclear. This CDR3 region has 13 residues. Germline CDR1 and CDR2: SQVTM and ANQGSEA. V lost 5 bases to trimming and J lost 8 bases, with 18 bases between them.